This T cell receptor (beta chain) was identified during a study of blood T cell repertoires in COVID-19. Germline assignment: CDR1 SGDLS and CDR2 YYNGEE. The CDR3 has 17 amino acids. The junction had 15 bases not matched to a gene; V was cut back by 7 bases and J by 5 bases. Authors' methods: Nucleated cell number was recorded as an estimate derived from reference gene primer amplification. The repertoire was sequenced with immunoSEQ multiplex PCR; TCRdb's copy has only in-frame clones and lacks some. The D gene and trimming were derived from the DNA, and the V and J assignments and clone size from that table. The sample lists about 500,000 clones, around 90% occurring once.

Sequencing was performed on PBMCs or T cells enriched from blood (not recorded which). The origin of this receptor is a woman younger than 30 who had recovered from COVID-19. The genes are TRBV9 and TRBJ2-2; 9 bases fit TRBD2. The CDR3: CASSAGAGGPGTGELFF. The CDR3 nucleotides are TGTGCCAGCTCGGCGGGAGCGGGGGGCCCCGGTACCGGGGAGCTGTTTTTT.